This T cell receptor (beta chain) derives from a study of tumor and adjacent non-tumor tissue in lung cancer. No cell sorting was done before RNA was extracted from the tissue. The normal lung tissue was taken more than 3 cm from the tumor edge. TCRbeta libraries were built with three rounds of nested PCR, modified from ARM-PCR. TCRdb ran MiXCR on the multiplex PCR reads and lists one entry per CDR3 protein. The sample contains 75,000 to 80,000 distinct CDR3 sequences, around 76% of which appear only once. A remark on this clonotype: Relative to the germline gene, one junction end is altered; a read error may explain this.

Sequences were obtained from distant non-tumor lung tissue. The source is a man between 65 and 80 years old with non-small cell lung cancer.

CDR3 in DNA: TGTGCCAATAGTAACTCGCACAGACCCGCTAACTATGGCCACACCTTC. Translated: CANSNSHRPANYGHTF. The V gene is TRBV6-5, the J gene TRBJ1-2; D unclear. The germline CDR1 and CDR2 sequences are MNHEY and SVGAGI. CDR3 length equals 16 residues.